A selection of T cell receptor beta chains follows, all from one sample in a study of blood T cell repertoires in COVID-19. TCRdb's copy holds only in-frame clones and misses some; the assay was immunoSEQ multiplex PCR. The table shows some 150,000 clones, with around nine tenths occurring only once. Sequenced material: peripheral blood. All receptors come from a man between 70 and 80 years old with acute or convalescent COVID-19. Each CDR3 is given with its conserved first and last residue. The D gene is left open where the match is weak. Only some rows state a clone size, as once, few, many or a class for expanded clones.

size,J,D,V,DNA,CDR3
-,TRBJ2-3,TRBD1,TRBV4-1,TGCGCCAGCAGCCGTGGGACAGGGTTAGACACAGATACGCAGTATTTT,CASSRGTGLDTDTQYF
-,TRBJ1-2,-,TRBV18,TGTGCCAGCTCCCCAGAGGGCAGCAATGGCTACACCTTC,CASSPEGSNGYTF
-,TRBJ1-4,-,TRBV29-1,TGCAGCGTTCTACAGCCCCCACGAAATGAAAAACTGTTTTTT,CSVLQPPRNEKLFF
-,TRBJ1-1,-,TRBV28,TGTGCCAGCACCTGGGGGGGACAGAACACTGAAGCTTTCTTT,CASTWGGQNTEAFF
-,TRBJ2-7,-,TRBV7-6,TGTGCCAGCAGCTTTTCCTATAGGGGGAGCTCCTACGAGCAGTACTTC,CASSFSYRGSSYEQYF
-,TRBJ2-7,-,TRBV19,TGTGCCAGTAGTGACACAGCCTACGAGCAGTACTTC,CASSDTAYEQYF
-,TRBJ2-7,-,TRBV28,TGTGCCAGCAGCACAGGGAGCTACGAGCAGTACTTC,CASSTGSYEQYF
-,TRBJ2-2,-,TRBV18,TGTGCCAGCTCACCCAGGGCCCTGGACACCGGGGAGCTGTTTTTT,CASSPRALDTGELFF
few,TRBJ1-2,-,TRBV5-4,TGTGCCAGCAGCGAGGAGGGTCCGGGCTCCAACTATGGCTACACCTTC,CASSEEGPGSNYGYTF
-,TRBJ1-4,TRBD1,TRBV7-2,TGTGCCAGCAGCTCCCGAAGGGGGACAGGGGATGAAAAACTGTTTTTT,CASSSRRGTGDEKLFF
-,TRBJ2-5,-,TRBV27,TGTGCCAGCAGTTTCAGGCCTGAGGAGACCCAGTACTTC,CASSFRPEETQYF
few,TRBJ1-1,-,TRBV7-2,TGTGCCAGCAGCTTAGCGTTTACAGGGATAAACACTGAAGCTTTCTTT,CASSLAFTGINTEAFF
-,TRBJ1-6,-,TRBV18,TGTGCCAGCTCACCGGGCATCCCCTCACCCCTCCACTTT,CASSPGIPSPLHF
-,TRBJ1-2,TRBD1,TRBV10-1,TGCGCCAGCAGTGGAGCAGGGGGCTATGGCTACACCTTC,CASSGAGGYGYTF
-,TRBJ2-2,TRBD1,TRBV24-1,TGTGCCACCAGTGATCCTAGACAGGGGAACACCGGGGAGCTGTTTTTT,CATSDPRQGNTGELFF
-,TRBJ1-6,TRBD1,TRBV6-5,TGTGCCAGCACCCGGGGACAGGCAAATTCACCCCTCCACTTT,CASTRGQANSPLHF
once,TRBJ2-1,TRBD2,TRBV7-7,TGTGCTAGCAGCTTGGGACTAGCGGGACTGAATGAGCAGTTCTTC,CASSLGLAGLNEQFF
few,TRBJ2-6,-,TRBV6-2/TRBV6-3,TGTGCCAGCAGTTACTCTAGGACAGCACTCCCTGGGGCCAACGTCCTGACTTTC,CASSYSRTALPGANVLTF
-,TRBJ1-5,-,TRBV21-1,TGTGCCAGCAGACCCCAGAACAGGGCGGATCAGCCCCAGCATTTT,CASRPQNRADQPQHF
-,TRBJ2-2,-,TRBV5-1,TGCGCCAGCAGCTTAGGGGCAGGGTTGACCGGGGAGCTGTTTTTT,CASSLGAGLTGELFF
-,TRBJ2-5,TRBD2,TRBV4-2,TGTGCCAGCAGCCAAGATTTAGCGGGGGGGAAAGAGACCCAGTACTTC,CASSQDLAGGKETQYF
-,TRBJ1-4,-,TRBV25-1,TGTGCCAGCAGTTGGTCAGGGTTCGAAAAACTGTTTTTT,CASSWSGFEKLFF
-,TRBJ2-1,TRBD2,TRBV5-4,TGTGCCAGCAGCTTGGGCGGCGGGAGCATAAATGAGCAGTTCTTC,CASSLGGGSINEQFF
-,TRBJ1-2,-,TRBV4-3,TGCGCCAGCAGCCGCTGGGAGGGGGACGGAGTTAACTATGGCTACACCTTC,CASSRWEGDGVNYGYTF
-,TRBJ2-1,-,TRBV11-2,TGTGCCAGCAGCTCCCAACCGGGCGGGCGCTCCTACAATGAGCAGTTCTTC,CASSSQPGGRSYNEQFF
few,TRBJ2-2,TRBD1,TRBV14,TGTGCCAGCAGCGTACTCCGGGACAGGGGTACCGGGGAGCTGTTTTTT,CASSVLRDRGTGELFF
-,TRBJ1-5,-,TRBV7-8,TGTGCCAGCAGCTTAAAACGTGCAGGCAATCAGCCCCAGCATTTT,CASSLKRAGNQPQHF
-,TRBJ2-5,-,TRBV10-1,TGCGCCAGCAGTGATAGTCAAGAGACCCAGTACTTC,CASSDSQETQYF
once,TRBJ2-1,TRBD2,TRBV14,TGTGCCAGCAGCCAGCGGGGGGGCCCGTACAATGAGCAGTTCTTC,CASSQRGGPYNEQFF
-,TRBJ1-3,-,TRBV6-5,TGTGCCAGCAGTTACAGCACAGGGACCGGAAACACCATATATTTT,CASSYSTGTGNTIYF
-,TRBJ2-1,-,TRBV20-1,TGCAGTGCTAGTAAGGTTCGTCTTACGGGAAATGAGCAGTTCTTC,CSASKVRLTGNEQFF
many,TRBJ2-7,-,TRBV4-1,TGCGCCAGCAGCGTCGGGAGCTTGGGCGAGCAGTACTTC,CASSVGSLGEQYF
-,TRBJ2-7,-,TRBV7-3,TGTGCCAGCAGCTTTGGGACAACTCAGTACTTC,CASSFGTTQYF
-,TRBJ2-3,TRBD2,TRBV27,TGTGCCAGTACGAGTTTAGCGGGAGGCCCCGGAGATACGCAGTATTTT,CASTSLAGGPGDTQYF
-,TRBJ1-5,TRBD1,TRBV5-4,TGTGCCAGCAGCTTGGCTGGAGGGGGCCCCAATCAGCCCCAGCATTTT,CASSLAGGGPNQPQHF
-,TRBJ2-1,TRBD2,TRBV7-9,TGTGCCAGCAGCACTGGACTAGCCGAGGATGAGCAGTTCTTC,CASSTGLAEDEQFF
-,TRBJ2-7,TRBD2,TRBV27,TGTGCCAGCAGTTTCGGGACTAGCGGGAGAAACGGTAGGGTCTACGAGCAGTACTTC,CASSFGTSGRNGRVYEQYF
-,TRBJ1-6,TRBD1,TRBV6-5,TGTGCCAGCAGTTACCCGGGACAGATATCCCTCCACTTT,CASSYPGQISLHF
once,TRBJ2-7,TRBD1,TRBV5-4,TGTGCCAGCAGCGGGGGACAGACTTCCGCCGAGCAGTACTTC,CASSGGQTSAEQYF
-,TRBJ2-7,-,TRBV5-4,TGTGCCAGCAGCTTGGGTCTTCTGGAGTCCTACGAGCAGTACTTC,CASSLGLLESYEQYF
-,TRBJ1-5,-,TRBV27,TGTGCCAGCAGACGGGACATAAATCAGCCCCAGCATTTT,CASRRDINQPQHF
-,TRBJ2-1,-,TRBV19,TGTGCCAGTACCCCGTTCGGGACAATCGGTGAGCAGTTCTTC,CASTPFGTIGEQFF
-,TRBJ2-3,-,TRBV5-1,TGCGCCAGCAGCTTGAACGGTGATACGCAGTATTTT,CASSLNGDTQYF
-,TRBJ1-5,-,TRBV3-1/TRBV3-2,TGTGCCAGCAGCCCGACTCTGGCTCAGCCCCAGCATTTT,CASSPTLAQPQHF
-,TRBJ1-6,-,TRBV4-3,TGCGCCAGCAGCGGGAGGGGACGCAATTCACCCCTCCACTTT,CASSGRGRNSPLHF
-,TRBJ2-1,TRBD2,TRBV20-1,TGCAGTGCTAGTCCGCTAGCGGGAGCGGGTGAGCAGTTCTTC,CSASPLAGAGEQFF
few,TRBJ2-7,-,TRBV24-1,TGTGCCACCGGTCTATACGAGCAGTACTTC,CATGLYEQYF
-,TRBJ1-1,TRBD1,TRBV10-2,TGCGCCAGCAGAGACTGGGGACAGGGCTTAAACACTGAAGCTTTCTTT,CASRDWGQGLNTEAFF
-,TRBJ2-7,TRBD2,TRBV6-4,TGTGCCAGCAGCGCCCCCTTTAGGGAGGGAACCTACGAGCAGTACTTC,CASSAPFREGTYEQYF
-,TRBJ1-4,TRBD1,TRBV6-5,TGTGCCAGCAGTCTAACAGGGGTAGATGAAAAACTGTTTTTT,CASSLTGVDEKLFF